The clone carrying this TCR beta chain turned up a few times. Its antigen is not identified. The data stem from a study of T-cell reconstitution after alpha-beta-depleted transplantation in children. Study-wide results and caveats: Some patients showed high day-60 TCRbeta diversity, which derived from surviving recipient T cells and thymic progenitors.

The germline CDR1 and CDR2 sequences are ENHRY and SYGVKD. The CDR3 spans 12 residues. Trimming took 6 bases from V and 3 from J, leaving 7 bases between them. The TCRbeta library incorporated unique molecular identifiers. MiXCR, applied by TCRdb to the PCR reads, yields one record per CDR3 protein. The sample has about 540,000 distinct CDR3 sequences; 20% to 30% are singletons. The source was PBMCs, collected before TCRalphabeta/CD19-depleted stem cell transplant. The origin of this receptor is a boy under two years old with Wiskott-Aldrich syndrome, due to receive a stem cell transplant. V is TRBV10-3 and J is TRBJ2-3; D gene ambiguous. The CDR3 coding sequence is TGTGCCATCAGAGGGCTAACAGATACGCAGTATTTT. This translates into CAIRGLTDTQYF.